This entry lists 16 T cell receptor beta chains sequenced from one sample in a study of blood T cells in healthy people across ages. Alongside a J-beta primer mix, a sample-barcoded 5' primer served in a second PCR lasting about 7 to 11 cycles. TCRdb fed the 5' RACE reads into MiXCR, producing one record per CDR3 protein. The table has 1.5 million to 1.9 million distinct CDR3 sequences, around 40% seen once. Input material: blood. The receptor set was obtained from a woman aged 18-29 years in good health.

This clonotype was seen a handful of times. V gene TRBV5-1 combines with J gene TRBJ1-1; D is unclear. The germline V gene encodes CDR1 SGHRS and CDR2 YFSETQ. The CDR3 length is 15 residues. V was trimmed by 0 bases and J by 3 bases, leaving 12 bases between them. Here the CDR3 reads CASSLAWLSDTEAFF. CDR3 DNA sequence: TGCGCCAGCAGCTTGGCCTGGCTCAGTGACACTGAAGCTTTCTTT. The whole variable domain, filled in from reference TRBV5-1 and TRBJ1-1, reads KAGVTQTPRYLIKTRGQQVTLSCSPISGHRSVSWYQQTPGQGLQFLFEYFSETQRNKGNFPGRFSGRQFSNSRSEMNVSTLELGDSALYLCASSLAWLSDTEAFFGQGTRLTVV.

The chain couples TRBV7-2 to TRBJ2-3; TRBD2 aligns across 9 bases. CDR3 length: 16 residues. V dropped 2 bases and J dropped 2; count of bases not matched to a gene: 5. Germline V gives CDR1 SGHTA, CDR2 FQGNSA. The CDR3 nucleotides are TGTGCCAGCAGCTTACGGGGGACTAGCTTCACAGATACGCAGTATTTT. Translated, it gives CASSLRGTSFTDTQYF.

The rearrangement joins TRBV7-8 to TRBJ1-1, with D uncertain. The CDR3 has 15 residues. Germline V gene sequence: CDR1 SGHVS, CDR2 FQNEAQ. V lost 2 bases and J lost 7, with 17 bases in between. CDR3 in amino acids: CASSLLAGREGEAFF. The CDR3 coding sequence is TGTGCCAGCAGCTTATTGGCCGGTAGGGAAGGTGAAGCTTTCTTT.

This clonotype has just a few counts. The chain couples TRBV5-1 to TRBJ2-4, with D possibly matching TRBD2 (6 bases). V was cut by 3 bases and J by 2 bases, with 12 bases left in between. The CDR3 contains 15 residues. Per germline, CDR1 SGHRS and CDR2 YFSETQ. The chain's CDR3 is CASSWAGGTKNIQYF. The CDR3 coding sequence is TGCGCCAGCAGCTGGGCCGGGGGTACCAAAAACATTCAGTACTTC.

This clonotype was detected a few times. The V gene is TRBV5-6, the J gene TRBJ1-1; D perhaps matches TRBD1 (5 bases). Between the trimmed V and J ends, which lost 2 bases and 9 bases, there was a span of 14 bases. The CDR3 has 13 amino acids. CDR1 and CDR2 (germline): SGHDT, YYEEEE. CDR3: CASSLGVDGQAFF. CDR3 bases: TGTGCCAGCAGCTTAGGGGTTGACGGCCAAGCTTTCTTT.

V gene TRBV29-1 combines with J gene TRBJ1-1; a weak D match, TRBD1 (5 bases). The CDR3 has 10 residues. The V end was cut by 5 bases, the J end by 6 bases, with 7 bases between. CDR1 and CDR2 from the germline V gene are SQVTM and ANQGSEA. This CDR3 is CSVWGAEAFF. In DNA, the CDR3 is TGCAGCGTTTGGGGCGCTGAAGCTTTCTTT.

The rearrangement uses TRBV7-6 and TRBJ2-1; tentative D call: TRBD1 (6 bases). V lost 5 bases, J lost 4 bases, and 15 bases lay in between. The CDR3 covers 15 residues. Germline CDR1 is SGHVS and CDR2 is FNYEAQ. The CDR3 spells CASSVGHDPYNEQFF. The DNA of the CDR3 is TGTGCCAGCAGCGTGGGACATGACCCTTACAATGAGCAGTTCTTC.

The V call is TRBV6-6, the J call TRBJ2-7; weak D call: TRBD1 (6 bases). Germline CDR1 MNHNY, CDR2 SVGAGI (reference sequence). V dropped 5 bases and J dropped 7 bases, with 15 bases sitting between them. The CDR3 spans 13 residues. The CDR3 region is CASSTDSRIEQYF. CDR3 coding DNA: TGTGCCAGCAGTACGGACAGTAGAATTGAGCAGTACTTC.

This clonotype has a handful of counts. The CDR3 sequence: CASSLGGKGEQFF. CDR3 in DNA: TGTGCCAGCAGCTTAGGGGGAAAAGGTGAGCAGTTCTTC. The gene calls are TRBV7-3 and TRBJ2-1; D is perhaps TRBD1 or TRBD2 (5 bases each). The CDR3 is 13 residues long. With 2 bases removed from V and 9 bases from J, the gap between germline ends came to 11 bases. The V gene's germline CDR1 is SGHTA and CDR2 FQGTGA.

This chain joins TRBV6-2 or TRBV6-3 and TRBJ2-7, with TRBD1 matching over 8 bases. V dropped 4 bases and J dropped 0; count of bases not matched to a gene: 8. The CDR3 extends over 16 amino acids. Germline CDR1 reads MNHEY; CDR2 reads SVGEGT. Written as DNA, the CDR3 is TGTGCCAGCAGTTCTCTCGACAGGGGAAGCTCCTACGAGCAGTACTTC. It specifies CASSSLDRGSSYEQYF.

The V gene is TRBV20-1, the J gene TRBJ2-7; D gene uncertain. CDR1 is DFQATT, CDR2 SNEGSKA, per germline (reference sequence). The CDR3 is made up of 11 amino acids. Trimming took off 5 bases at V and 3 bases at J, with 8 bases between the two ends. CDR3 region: CSALGSYEQYF. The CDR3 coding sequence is TGCAGTGCTCTCGGTAGCTACGAGCAGTACTTC.

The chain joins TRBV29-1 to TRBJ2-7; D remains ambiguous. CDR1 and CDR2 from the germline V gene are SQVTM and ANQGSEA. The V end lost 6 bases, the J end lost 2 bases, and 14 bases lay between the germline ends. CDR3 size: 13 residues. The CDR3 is CSVLSGVTYEQYF. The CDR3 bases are TGCAGCGTGCTGAGTGGCGTGACCTACGAGCAGTACTTC.

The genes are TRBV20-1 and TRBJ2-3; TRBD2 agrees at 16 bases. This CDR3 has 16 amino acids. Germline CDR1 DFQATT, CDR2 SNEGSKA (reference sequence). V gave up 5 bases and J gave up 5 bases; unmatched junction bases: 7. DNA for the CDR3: TGCAGTGCTGCGGGACTAGCGGGAGGGGTAGAAGATACGCAGTATTTT. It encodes CSAAGLAGGVEDTQYF.

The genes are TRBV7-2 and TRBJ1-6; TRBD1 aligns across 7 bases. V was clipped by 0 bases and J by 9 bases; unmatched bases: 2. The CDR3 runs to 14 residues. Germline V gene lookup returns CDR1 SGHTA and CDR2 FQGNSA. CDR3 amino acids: CASSLATGVSPLHF. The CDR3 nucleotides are TGTGCCAGCAGCTTAGCAACAGGGGTTTCACCCCTCCACTTT.

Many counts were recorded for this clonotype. In nucleotides, the CDR3 is TGTGCCACCAGCAGTTCACTAAAAGAGACCCAGTACTTC. Protein: CATSSSLKETQYF. This rearrangement joins TRBV15 to TRBJ2-5, with no clear D. The CDR3 sequence is 13 residues long. The V and J ends lost 3 bases and 3 bases respectively, with 8 bases between them. CDR1 and CDR2 from the germline V gene are LNHNV and YYDKDF (reference sequence).

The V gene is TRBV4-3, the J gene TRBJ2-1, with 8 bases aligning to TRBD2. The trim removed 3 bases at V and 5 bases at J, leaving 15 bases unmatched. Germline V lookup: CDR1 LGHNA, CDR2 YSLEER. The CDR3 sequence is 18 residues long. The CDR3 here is CASSHNPGAGGSHNEQFF. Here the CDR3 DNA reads TGCGCCAGCAGCCACAACCCTGGGGCGGGAGGTTCCCACAATGAGCAGTTCTTC.